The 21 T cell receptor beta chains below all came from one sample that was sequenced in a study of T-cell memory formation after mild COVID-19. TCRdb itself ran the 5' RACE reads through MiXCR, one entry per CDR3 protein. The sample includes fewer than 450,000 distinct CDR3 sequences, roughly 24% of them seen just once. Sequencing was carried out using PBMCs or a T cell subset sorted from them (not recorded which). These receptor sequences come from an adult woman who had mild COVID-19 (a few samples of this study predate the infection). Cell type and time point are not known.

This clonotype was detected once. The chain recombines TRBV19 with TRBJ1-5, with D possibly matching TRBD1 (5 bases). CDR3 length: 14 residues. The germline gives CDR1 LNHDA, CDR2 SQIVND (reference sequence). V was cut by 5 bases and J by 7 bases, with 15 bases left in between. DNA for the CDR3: TGTGCCAGTAGTCCCCCGGGGGGATCGCAGCCCCAGCATTTT. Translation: CASSPPGGSQPQHF.

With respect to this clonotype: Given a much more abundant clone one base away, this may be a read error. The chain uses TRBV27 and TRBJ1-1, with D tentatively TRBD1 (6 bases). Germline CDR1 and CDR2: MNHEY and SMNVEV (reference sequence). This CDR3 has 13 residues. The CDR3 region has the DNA TGTGCCAGCAGTTTAAGGGGGTCCACTGAAGCTGTCTTT. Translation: CASSLRGSTEAVF.

The DNA of the CDR3 is TGTGCCAGCAGCTTGGTCCAGGGGGGAGAAGCTTTCTTT. It specifies CASSLVQGGEAFF. The chain combines TRBV11-2 with TRBJ1-1; 7 bases match TRBD1. The CDR3 is 13 amino acids. With 3 bases clipped from V and 8 bases from J, the junction kept 6 bases outside the gene matches. Germline loops: CDR1 SGHAT, CDR2 FQNNGV.

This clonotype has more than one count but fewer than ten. CDR3 loop: CASSLTRQDNSPLHF. In DNA, the CDR3 is TGTGCCAGCAGCTTAACTCGACAGGATAATTCACCCCTCCACTTT. J is TRBJ1-6 and V is TRBV7-9; perhaps TRBD1 as D (6 bases). Germline V gene data show CDR1 as SEHNR and CDR2 as FQNEAQ (reference sequence). V dropped 2 bases and J dropped 5 bases, with 10 bases sitting between them. The CDR3 has 15 amino acids.

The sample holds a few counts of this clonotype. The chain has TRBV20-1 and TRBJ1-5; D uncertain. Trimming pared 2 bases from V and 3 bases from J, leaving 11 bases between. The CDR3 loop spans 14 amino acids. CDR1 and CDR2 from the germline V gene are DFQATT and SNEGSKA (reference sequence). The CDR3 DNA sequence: TGCAGTGCTAGAAGCGCACAGTACAATCAGCCCCAGCATTTT. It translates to CSARSAQYNQPQHF.

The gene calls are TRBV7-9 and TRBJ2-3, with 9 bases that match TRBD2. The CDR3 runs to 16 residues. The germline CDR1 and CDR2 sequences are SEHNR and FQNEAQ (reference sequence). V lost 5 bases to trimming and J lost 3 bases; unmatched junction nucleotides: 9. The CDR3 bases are TGTGCCAGCAGCCACCTAGCGGGGTTTGGGACAGATACGCAGTATTTT. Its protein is CASSHLAGFGTDTQYF.

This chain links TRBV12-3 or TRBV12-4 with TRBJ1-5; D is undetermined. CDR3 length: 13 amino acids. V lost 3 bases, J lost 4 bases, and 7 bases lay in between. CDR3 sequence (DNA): TGTGCCAGCAGTTTCTCTCAAAATCAGCCCCAGCATTTT. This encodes CASSFSQNQPQHF.

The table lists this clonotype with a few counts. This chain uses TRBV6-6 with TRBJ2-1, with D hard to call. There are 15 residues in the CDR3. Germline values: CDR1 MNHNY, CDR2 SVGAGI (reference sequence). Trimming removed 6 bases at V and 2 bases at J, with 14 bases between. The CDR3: CASSSPPGAYNEQFF. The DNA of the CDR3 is TGTGCCAGCAGCTCCCCCCCGGGCGCCTACAATGAGCAGTTCTTC.

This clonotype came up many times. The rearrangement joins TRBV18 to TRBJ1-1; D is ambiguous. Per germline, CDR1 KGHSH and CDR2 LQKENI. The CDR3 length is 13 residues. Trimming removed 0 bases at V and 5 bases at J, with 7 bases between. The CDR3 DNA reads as TGTGCCAGCTCACCACCGGGCGGTACTGAAGCTTTCTTT. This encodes CASSPPGGTEAFF.

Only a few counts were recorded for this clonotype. CDR3 nucleotides: TGCAGCGTTCAGGGCGACGGGGCCAAAAACATTCAGTACTTC. Translated: CSVQGDGAKNIQYF. The chain is built from TRBV29-1 and TRBJ2-4, with D perhaps matching TRBD1 (5 bases). Germline V CDR1 and CDR2: SQVTM, ANQGSEA. This CDR3 contains 14 residues. V was cut by 5 bases and J by 1 base, with 12 bases left in between.

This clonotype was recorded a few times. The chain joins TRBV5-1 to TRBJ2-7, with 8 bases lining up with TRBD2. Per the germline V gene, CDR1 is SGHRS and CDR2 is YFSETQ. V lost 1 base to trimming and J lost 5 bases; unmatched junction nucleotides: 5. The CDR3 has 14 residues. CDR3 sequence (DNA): TGCGCCAGCAGCTTGTATACTAGCGGAGACGAGCAGTACTTC. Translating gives CASSLYTSGDEQYF.

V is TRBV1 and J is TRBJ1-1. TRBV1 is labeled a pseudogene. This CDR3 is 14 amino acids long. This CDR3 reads CTSSQDPRETEAFF. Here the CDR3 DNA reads TGCACCAGCAGCCAAGATCCCAGGGAAACTGAAGCTTTCTTT.

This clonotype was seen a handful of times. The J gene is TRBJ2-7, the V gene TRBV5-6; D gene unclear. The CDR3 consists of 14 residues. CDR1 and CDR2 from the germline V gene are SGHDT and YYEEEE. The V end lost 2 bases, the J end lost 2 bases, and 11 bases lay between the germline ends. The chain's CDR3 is CASSFASRTYEQYF. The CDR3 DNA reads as TGTGCCAGCAGCTTTGCGAGCCGAACCTACGAGCAGTACTTC.

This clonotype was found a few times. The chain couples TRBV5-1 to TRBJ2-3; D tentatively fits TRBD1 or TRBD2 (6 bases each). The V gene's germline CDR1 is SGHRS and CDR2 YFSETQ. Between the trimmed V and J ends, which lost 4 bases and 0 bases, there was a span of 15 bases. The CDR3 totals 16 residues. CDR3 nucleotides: TGCGCCAGCAGCCCGGGCGGGACATCCAGCACAGATACGCAGTATTTT. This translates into CASSPGGTSSTDTQYF.

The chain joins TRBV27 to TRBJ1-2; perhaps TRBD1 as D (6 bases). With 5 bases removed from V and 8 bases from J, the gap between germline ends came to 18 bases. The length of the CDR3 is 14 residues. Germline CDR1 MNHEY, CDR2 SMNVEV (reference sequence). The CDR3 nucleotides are TGTGCCAGCAGTCCGACAGGACGCCCGGGCGGCTACACCTTC. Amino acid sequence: CASSPTGRPGGYTF.

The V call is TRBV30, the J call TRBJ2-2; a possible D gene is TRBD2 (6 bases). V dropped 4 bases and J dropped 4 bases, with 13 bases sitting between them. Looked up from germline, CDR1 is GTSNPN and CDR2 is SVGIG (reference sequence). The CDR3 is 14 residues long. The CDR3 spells CAWMGLRGTGELFF. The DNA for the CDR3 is TGTGCCTGGATGGGGCTGCGGGGCACCGGGGAGCTGTTTTTT.

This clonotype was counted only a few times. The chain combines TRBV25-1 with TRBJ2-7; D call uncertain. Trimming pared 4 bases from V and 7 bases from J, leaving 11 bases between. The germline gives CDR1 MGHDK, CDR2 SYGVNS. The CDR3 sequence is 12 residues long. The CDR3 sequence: CASSAQGWEQYF. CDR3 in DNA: TGTGCCAGCAGTGCCCAAGGATGGGAGCAGTACTTC.

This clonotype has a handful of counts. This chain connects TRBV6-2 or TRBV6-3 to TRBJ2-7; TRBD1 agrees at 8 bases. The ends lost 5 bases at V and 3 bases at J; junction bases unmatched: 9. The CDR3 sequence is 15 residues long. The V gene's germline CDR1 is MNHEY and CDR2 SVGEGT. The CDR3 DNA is TGTGCCAGCAGTCACGGATCCGGGACAGGCTACGAGCAGTACTTC. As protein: CASSHGSGTGYEQYF.

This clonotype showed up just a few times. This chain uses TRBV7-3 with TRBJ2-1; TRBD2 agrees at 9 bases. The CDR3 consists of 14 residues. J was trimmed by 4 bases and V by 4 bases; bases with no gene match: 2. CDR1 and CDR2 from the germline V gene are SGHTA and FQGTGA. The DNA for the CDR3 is TGTGCCAGCAGCTCGACTAGCGGTTACAATGAGCAGTTCTTC. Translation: CASSSTSGYNEQFF.

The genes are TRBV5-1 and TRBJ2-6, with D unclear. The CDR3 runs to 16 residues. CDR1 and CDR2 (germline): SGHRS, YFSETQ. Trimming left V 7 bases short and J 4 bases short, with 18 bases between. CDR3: CASAREIGSGANVLTF. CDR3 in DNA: TGCGCCAGCGCCCGCGAAATAGGTTCCGGGGCCAACGTCCTGACTTTC.

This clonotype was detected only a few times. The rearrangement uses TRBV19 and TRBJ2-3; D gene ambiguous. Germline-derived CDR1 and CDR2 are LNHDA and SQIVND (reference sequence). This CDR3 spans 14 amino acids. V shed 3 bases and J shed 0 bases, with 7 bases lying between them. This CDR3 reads CASSMAVSTDTQYF. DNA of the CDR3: TGTGCCAGTAGTATGGCGGTTAGCACAGATACGCAGTATTTT.